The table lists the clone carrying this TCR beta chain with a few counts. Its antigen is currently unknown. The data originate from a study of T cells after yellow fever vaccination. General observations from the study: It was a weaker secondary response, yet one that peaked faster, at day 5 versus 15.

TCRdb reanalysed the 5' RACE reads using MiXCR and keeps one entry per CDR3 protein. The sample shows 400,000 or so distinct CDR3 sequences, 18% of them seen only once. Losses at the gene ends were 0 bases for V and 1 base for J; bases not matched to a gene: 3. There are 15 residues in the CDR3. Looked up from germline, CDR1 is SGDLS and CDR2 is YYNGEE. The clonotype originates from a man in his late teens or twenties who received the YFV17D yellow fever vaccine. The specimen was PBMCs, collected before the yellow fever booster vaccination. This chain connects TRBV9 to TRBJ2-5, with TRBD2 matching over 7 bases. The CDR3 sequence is CASSVGGGFQETQYF. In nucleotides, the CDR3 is TGTGCCAGCAGCGTAGGCGGGGGATTCCAAGAGACCCAGTACTTC.